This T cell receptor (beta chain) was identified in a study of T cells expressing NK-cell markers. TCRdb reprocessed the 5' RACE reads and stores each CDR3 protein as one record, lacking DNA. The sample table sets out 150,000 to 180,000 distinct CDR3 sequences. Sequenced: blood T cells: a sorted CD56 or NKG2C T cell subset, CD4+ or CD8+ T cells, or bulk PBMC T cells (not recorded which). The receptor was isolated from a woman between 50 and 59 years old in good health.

This CDR3 is CASTLSPGQGPHEQFF. This chain connects TRBV27 to TRBJ2-1; TCRdb's D call, TRBD1, is unchecked because there is no DNA. CDR3 size: 16 residues. Germline V gene lookup returns CDR1 MNHEY and CDR2 SMNVEV (reference sequence).